Presented here are 16 T cell receptor beta chains from one specimen sequenced in a study of shared clonotypes between healthy human individuals. The table came from immunoSEQ multiplex PCR; TCRdb's copy has only in-frame clones and leaves some out. Counted here are 2 million to 2.5 million clones, 85% to 95% occurring once; the ten biggest clones make up approximately 0.4%. Sequences were obtained from naive CD4+ T cells from PBMCs. Subset defined: CD45RA+ positively selected. These receptors were taken from a young man in good health. Some clones in this sample may be carry-over from other donors' samples.

As for this clone: The sample contains more than one DNA sequence encoding this CDR3. The V gene is TRBV5-1, the J gene TRBJ2-7; D not resolved. V was shortened by 0 bases and J by 0 bases, with 4 bases between the two germline ends. This CDR3 spans 13 amino acids. Germline V gene sequence: CDR1 SGHRS, CDR2 YFSETQ. The chain's CDR3 is CASSLDGSYEQYF. Written as DNA, the CDR3 is TGCGCCAGCAGCTTGGATGGCTCCTACGAGCAGTACTTC. The full variable domain, in which reference TRBV5-1 and TRBJ2-7 provide the parts outside the CDR3, is KAGVTQTPRYLIKTRGQQVTLSCSPISGHRSVSWYQQTPGQGLQFLFEYFSETQRNKGNFPGRFSGRQFSNSRSEMNVSTLELGDSALYLCASSLDGSYEQYFGPGTRLTVT.

The CDR3 nucleotides are TGTGCCAGCAGCTTGTTAGGCGCGGCCACCAAAGAGACCCAGTACTTC. This translates into CASSLLGAATKETQYF. This chain uses TRBV5-6 with TRBJ2-5; D unresolved. Germline assignment: CDR1 SGHDT and CDR2 YYEEEE. V was shortened by 1 base and J by 3 bases, with 16 bases between the two germline ends. The CDR3 totals 16 residues.

The CDR3 nucleotides read TGTGCCAGTACTGGGGCCGGCACAGATACGCAGTATTTT. This translates into CASTGAGTDTQYF. The V gene is TRBV19, the J gene TRBJ2-3, with D perhaps TRBD1 (5 bases). The CDR3 runs to 13 residues. V dropped 7 bases and J dropped 1 base, with 9 bases sitting between them. Germline assignment: CDR1 LNHDA and CDR2 SQIVND (reference sequence).

The chain uses TRBV5-6 and TRBJ1-1; 7 positions match TRBD1. Per germline, CDR1 SGHDT and CDR2 YYEEEE. This CDR3 is built from 15 residues. V lost 4 bases to trimming and J lost 8 bases; unmatched junction nucleotides: 14. CDR3 DNA sequence: TGTGCCAGCAGCAAATTCGACAGGGCGACATCCGAAGCTTTCTTT. Translating it yields CASSKFDRATSEAFF.

V usage is TRBV6-1 and J usage is TRBJ1-5; 12 bases match TRBD1. Germline-derived CDR1 and CDR2 are MNHNS and SASEGT. The CDR3 runs 19 residues. The trim removed 4 bases at V and 0 bases at J, leaving 10 bases unmatched. The CDR3 protein is CASSGSIRDRGLSNQPQHF. CDR3 coding DNA: TGTGCCAGCAGTGGGAGTATCCGGGACAGGGGGCTTAGCAATCAGCCCCAGCATTTT.

As concerns this clone: At the DNA level, this CDR3 is encoded by other sequences in the same sample as well. The chain carries TRBV2 and TRBJ2-2, with 7 bases lining up with TRBD1. The CDR3 runs to 14 residues. J gave up 3 bases and V 5 bases, and 3 bases lay outside the gene matches. Germline CDR1 SNHLY, CDR2 FYNNEI. The DNA for the CDR3 is TGTGCCAGCAGTAGACAGGGAGACACCGGGGAGCTGTTTTTT. The encoded protein is CASSRQGDTGELFF.

This rearrangement joins TRBV7-6 to TRBJ2-5, with 8 bases lining up with TRBD1. V lost 1 base to trimming and J lost 0 bases; unmatched junction nucleotides: 4. This CDR3 has 16 residues. Per germline, CDR1 SGHVS and CDR2 FNYEAQ. CDR3 nucleotides: TGTGCCAGCAGCTTAGACGGGGACAGGTACCAAGAGACCCAGTACTTC. It specifies CASSLDGDRYQETQYF.

The CDR3 DNA sequence: TGTGCCAGCAGCCAAGGCGGGGGGCGGCCGCCGGGGGCCAACGTCCTGACTTTC. Residues: CASSQGGGRPPGANVLTF. J is TRBJ2-6 and V is TRBV14; 8 nucleotides align to TRBD2. The CDR3 runs to 18 residues. Germline CDR1 and CDR2: SGHDN and FVKESK. V dropped 1 base and J dropped 4; count of bases not matched to a gene: 9.

This chain joins TRBV10-3 and TRBJ1-5; D unclear. CDR3 length: 13 residues. CDR1 ENHRY and CDR2 SYGVKD come from the germline V gene. V was cut by 7 bases and J by 3 bases, with 10 bases left in between. The CDR3 DNA follows: TGTGCCATCACCAAGGCAGACAATCAGCCCCAGCATTTT. This sequence encodes CAITKADNQPQHF.

V gene TRBV7-9 combines with J gene TRBJ2-5; tentatively, D is TRBD2 (6 bases). This CDR3 comprises 15 residues. Germline V gene sequence: CDR1 SEHNR, CDR2 FQNEAQ (reference sequence). Trimming removed 1 base at V and 5 bases at J, with 14 bases between. The CDR3 here is CASSLETGRWETQYF. The CDR3 region has the DNA TGTGCCAGCAGCTTAGAGACGGGGAGGTGGGAGACCCAGTACTTC.

V is TRBV28 and J is TRBJ1-4; D is perhaps TRBD1 (6 bases). The CDR3 consists of 16 residues. The germline V and J ends were trimmed by 4 bases and 4 bases, with 16 bases remaining between them. Germline V gene data show CDR1 as MDHEN and CDR2 as SYDVKM. CDR3 nucleotide sequence: TGTGCCAGCAGTTACGGAAGGGGGTGGGGTAATGAAAAACTGTTTTTT. Translation: CASSYGRGWGNEKLFF.

The genes are TRBV27 and TRBJ2-7; 8 nucleotides agree with TRBD2. Germline CDR1 is MNHEY and CDR2 is SMNVEV (reference sequence). J was trimmed by 2 bases and V by 4 bases; bases with no gene match: 4. The CDR3 extends over 14 amino acids. The CDR3 nucleotides read TGTGCCAGCAGTTCGTATAGCGGGACCTACGAGCAGTACTTC. Translating it yields CASSSYSGTYEQYF.

The chain joins TRBV5-1 to TRBJ2-1; 7 bases match TRBD2. This CDR3 has 17 residues. The germline V gene encodes CDR1 SGHRS and CDR2 YFSETQ. V was clipped by 0 bases and J by 0 bases; unmatched bases: 6. In DNA, the CDR3 is TGCGCCAGCAGCTTGGTCTTCCGCGGGAGCTCCTACAATGAGCAGTTCTTC. Its protein product is CASSLVFRGSSYNEQFF.

This CDR3 reads CASSGRGNQPQHF. The CDR3, as DNA: TGTGCCAGCAGTGGGCGGGGAAATCAGCCCCAGCATTTT. This rearrangement joins TRBV25-1 to TRBJ1-5; D gene unclear. The V gene's germline CDR1 is MGHDK and CDR2 SYGVNS. This CDR3 has 13 residues. Trimming took off 4 bases at V and 4 bases at J, with 8 bases between the two ends. Based on the CDR3 plus reference TRBV25-1 and TRBJ1-5, the full variable domain is EADIYQTPRYLVIGTGKKITLECSQTMGHDKMYWYQQDPGMELHLIHYSYGVNSTEKGDLSSESTVSRIRTEHFPLTLESARPSHTSQYLCASSGRGNQPQHFGDGTRLSIL.

This clone was seen a handful of times. The CDR3 loop is CASSAGTGWYEQYF. Written as DNA, the CDR3 is TGTGCCAGCAGTGCCGGGACAGGGTGGTACGAGCAGTACTTC. V usage is TRBV2 and J usage is TRBJ2-7, with TRBD1 matching over 9 bases. This CDR3 contains 14 residues. Looked up from germline, CDR1 is SNHLY and CDR2 is FYNNEI. Trimming removed 4 bases from V and 4 bases from J; junction bases left unmatched: 5. The full variable domain, rest sourced from reference TRBV2 and TRBJ2-7, is EPEVTQTPSHQVTQMGQEVILRCVPISNHLYFYWYRQILGQKVEFLVSFYNNEISEKSEIFDDQFSVERPDGSNFTLKIRSTKLEDSAMYFCASSAGTGWYEQYFGPGTRLTVT.

V and J are TRBV10-2 and TRBJ1-5; D not resolved. The V and J ends lost 2 bases and 5 bases respectively, with 10 bases between them. The CDR3 length is 14 residues. Germline V gene sequence: CDR1 WSHSY, CDR2 SAAADI. Here the CDR3 reads CASSEDAFYQPQHF. The CDR3 nucleotides are TGCGCCAGCAGTGAGGATGCGTTTTATCAGCCCCAGCATTTT.